This note documents a single T cell receptor beta chain sequence. This clonotype showed up many times. Its antigen is currently not known. Qualities for individual bases were not recorded, and no much larger clone is one base off. Graves' hyperthyroidism was defined as stable when no progression to ophthalmopathy occurred over 18 months of follow-up. The hyperthyroidism patients were between 18 and 65 years old and newly diagnosed, with a disease duration of less than 2 months. Patients with uncontrolled infections, other autoimmune diseases, pregnancy or lactation were excluded. Diagnoses were established on the basis of clinical symptoms, serum thyroxine and TRAb, thyroid ultrasound, and orbital computed tomography. PBMCs were separated from over 9 ml of fresh peripheral blood using Ficoll-Paque density gradient centrifugation. Total RNA was extracted with Trizol reagent, and quality was checked on an Agilent 2100 Bioanalyzer.

This entry is derived from a study of T cells in Graves' hyperthyroidism and ophthalmopathy (dated by TCRdb to the late 2010s). Describing the broader study: Peripheral blood was sampled at the time of initial diagnosis, prior to any treatment. Once sampling was done, hyperthyroidism patients were given methimazole at a starting dose of 30 mg daily, whereas ophthalmopathy patients were given high-dose intravenous methylprednisolone. The roughly 90 discovery patients were divided at random into training and test sets in a 7:3 ratio. TCR Vbeta CDR3 sequencing of 140 or so peripheral blood samples (approximately 44 ophthalmopathy, over 70 hyperthyroidism and roughly 17 progressor patients) is reported in the paper. Prospective prediction of ophthalmopathy was tested in an independent validation cohort of 18 to 20 hyperthyroidism patients and 15 to 17 patients who later progressed to ophthalmopathy. Thyroid tissue and blood T-cell repertoires from six Graves' hyperthyroidism patients were also compared in the study. TCR V-J signatures able to tell the groups apart were searched for in a discovery cohort of 90 to 100 patients, of whom 40 to 45 had Graves' ophthalmopathy and around 58 had stable Graves' hyperthyroidism.

Study-wide findings and limitations: In validation, progression to ophthalmopathy was predicted by the model with nearly 71% sensitivity and under 85% specificity, a median of approximately 6.5 months before onset. No statistical method was used to set the sample size in advance, and investigators knew the group allocation. Most expanded thyroid clonotypes (frequency above 0.001) were also detected in blood, suggesting blood repertoires may reflect thyroid immune responses. Ophthalmopathy was separated from stable hyperthyroidism by a 13 V-J signature model, with 85% to 90% sensitivity and roughly 84% specificity obtained in cross-validation and 80%/75% obtained in testing.

Amplification of TCR beta CDR3 regions was carried out from RNA transcripts. For the first round of RT-PCR on the TCR CDR3, the HTBI primer set was used together with the Qiagen OneStep RT-PCR kit. A second multiplex PCR round built the libraries, followed by size selection and purification. The libraries were sequenced on an Illumina HiSeq2000 using paired-end 100 bp reads. In the paper's pipeline: SOAPnuke was used to process the raw data, with reads discarded if the reads contained adapters or uncalled bases, had a mean Phred below 15, or lacked an exact constant-primer or identifier match. High-quality paired reads were merged with COPE v1.2.5, and unique nucleotide sequences were defined as clonotypes. MiTCR v1.1 was used to align clonotypes to the IMGT TRBV, TRBD and TRBJ reference segments. Analysis was restricted to V-J combinations with a frequency above 0.0001, which covered 99% to 99.2% of repertoires. A TCS score was defined as the ratio between F50 (clonal expansion) and ExV (chaos), using BLOSUM62-based TCRdist between CDR3 peptides within each V-J. Welch's t-statistics and random forest reduced roughly 540 V-J features to around 14, which were used in a naive Bayes classifier (R e1071). In TCRdb, the public reads were trimmed at Q25 with fastp and aligned with MiXCR, with productive beta chains retained. Entries are consolidated by CDR3 protein sequence, retaining the most common genes and DNA. It is TCRdb's table, rather than the study itself, that gives the V and J calls and clone size. Within this sample are hundreds of thousands of distinct CDR3 sequences, with roughly 15% of them counted one time only. More than 8.5% of the sample is in the top ten clones.

V gives up 5 bases and J gives up 0 bases, and the segment between their germline ends measures 11 bases. The germline V gene supplies CDR1 MNHNS and CDR2 SASEGT. The CDR3 sequence holds 15 residues, the cysteine and phenylalanine included. The entry retains the CDR3 DNA only, 45 bases that are in frame from base 1. This TCR was recovered from a woman in her late teens or twenties with Graves' hyperthyroidism. The sequence is built from TRBV6-1 and TRBJ1-3; matching of 6 bases hints at TRBD1 as the D gene. Sequencing was performed on blood. The CDR3 reads CASSQPTGSGNTIYF. The bases read TGTGCCAGCAGTCAACCGACAGGCTCTGGAAACACCATATATTTT.